The 27 T cell receptor beta chains presented below share a single source sample, sequenced in a study of identifying expanded T cells in peripheral blood (dated by TCRdb to the late 2010s). Receptor amplification or capture employed the immunoSEQ multiplex PCR assay. Here the immuneACCESS table is served through TCRdb, limited to in-frame sequences with V and J called. Missing clones are a known gap in these copies; in checked studies unresolved V genes cover under half, and the rest lacks a known reason. The sample table shows 100,000 to 150,000 clones, and 75% to 90% are seen once. Clones ranked in the top ten supply 2.5% to 3.5% of the sample. Sequencing was performed on blood. These receptors came from a person between 18 and 75 years old in good health.

The chain uses TRBV4-3 and TRBJ2-3; 10 nucleotides match TRBD1. J gave up 7 bases and V 1 base, and 5 bases lay outside the gene matches. The germline V gene encodes CDR1 LGHNA and CDR2 YSLEER. The CDR3 is 15 amino acids. The CDR3 nucleotides read TGCGCCAGCAGCCAAGTGGGACAGGGGCTGAATACGCAGTATTTT. Its protein is CASSQVGQGLNTQYF.

The rearrangement joins TRBV10-2 to TRBJ2-2; 7 nucleotides line up with TRBD1. Germline CDR1 reads WSHSY; CDR2 reads SAAADI. The V gene end was trimmed by 4 bases and the J gene end by 1 base; junction bases not matched to a gene: 3. The CDR3 is 15 amino acids. The CDR3 DNA is TGCGCCAGCAGTGGGGGACAGTTGAACACCGGGGAGCTGTTTTTT. This translates into CASSGGQLNTGELFF.

This rearrangement joins TRBV5-6 to TRBJ2-7, with no clear D. Germline V lookup: CDR1 SGHDT, CDR2 YYEEEE. The V gene lost 4 bases and the J gene lost 4 bases, with 15 bases spanning the gap. CDR3 length equals 14 residues. The CDR3 nucleotides read TGTGCCAGCAGCCATACCACCCGAGCATACGAGCAGTACTTC. The encoded protein is CASSHTTRAYEQYF.

This chain uses TRBV4-3 with TRBJ2-2; no reliable D call. The CDR3 has 19 amino acids. V shed 2 bases and J shed 1 base, with 20 bases lying between them. The germline V gene encodes CDR1 LGHNA and CDR2 YSLEER. The CDR3 DNA sequence: TGCGCCAGCAGCCAATCATTAGGGTCGATGGGGTTGAACACCGGGGAGCTGTTTTTT. Protein: CASSQSLGSMGLNTGELFF.

V usage is TRBV11-3 and J usage is TRBJ2-7; 7 nucleotides match TRBD1. This CDR3 region has 15 residues. In germline, CDR1 is SGHNT, CDR2 YENEEA. With V trimmed by 0 bases and J by 2 bases, 4 bases remained unmatched. In nucleotides, the CDR3 is TGTGCCAGCAGCTTAGAATGGCAGGGGGCCTACGAGCAGTACTTC. This sequence encodes CASSLEWQGAYEQYF.

The table lists this clone with a few counts. Written as DNA, the CDR3 is TGTGCCAGCAGCCTGACGACAAGAAACTATGGCTACACCTTC. Translated, it gives CASSLTTRNYGYTF. The V call is TRBV7-9, the J call TRBJ1-2; D is ambiguous. Germline V gene lookup returns CDR1 SEHNR and CDR2 FQNEAQ (reference sequence). V dropped 5 bases and J dropped 2 bases, with 12 bases sitting between them. The CDR3 has 14 amino acids.

The chain couples TRBV14 to TRBJ2-5; D is unresolved. CDR1 and CDR2 from the germline V gene are SGHDN and FVKESK. Trimming shortened V by 0 bases and J by 5 bases, and 10 bases separated the two germline ends. This CDR3 region has 14 residues. The CDR3 DNA reads TGTGCCAGCAGCCAAGATAGACTGCCCGAGACCCAGTACTTC. This codes for CASSQDRLPETQYF.

This clone was seen only once. This chain links TRBV7-6 with TRBJ2-3; tentatively, D is TRBD1 or TRBD2 (6 bases each). Germline lookup yields CDR1 SGHVS and CDR2 FNYEAQ. CDR3 length: 18 amino acids. V lost 2 bases to trimming and J lost 2 bases, with 20 bases between them. The CDR3 loop is CASSLTVGGRSFTDTQYF. CDR3 nucleotides: TGTGCCAGCAGCTTAACTGTCGGGGGCAGGTCTTTCACAGATACGCAGTATTTT.

This chain uses TRBV5-4 with TRBJ1-2, with D uncertain. CDR3 length: 15 amino acids. Germline V gene data show CDR1 as SGHNT and CDR2 as YYREEE (reference sequence). The V and J ends lost 3 bases and 7 bases respectively, with 19 bases between them. The CDR3 nucleotides are TGTGCCAGCAGCTCCCAATCGGGCATTCTGGGTGGCTACACCTTC. Translating gives CASSSQSGILGGYTF.

The V and J genes are TRBV6-5 and TRBJ2-7; D is possibly TRBD1 (6 bases). The CDR3 is 12 residues long. In germline, CDR1 is MNHEY, CDR2 SVGAGI. V lost 2 bases and J 6 bases, leaving 8 bases between the germline ends. The CDR3 DNA reads as TGTGCCAGCAGTTACGGGGGCTCCGAGCAGTACTTC. Translation gives CASSYGGSEQYF.

The chain links TRBV7-2 to TRBJ1-4, with no clear D. The V end lost 3 bases, the J end lost 3 bases, and 5 bases lay between the germline ends. Germline values: CDR1 SGHTA, CDR2 FQGNSA. The CDR3 extends over 13 amino acids. Here the CDR3 reads CASSFSPNEKLFF. The CDR3, as DNA: TGTGCCAGCAGCTTTAGTCCTAATGAAAAACTGTTTTTT.

The chain couples TRBV19 to TRBJ1-1, with D possibly being TRBD1 (6 bases). There are 14 residues in the CDR3. The ends were cut back, 11 bases at V and 0 bases at J, with 16 bases in the middle. Germline-derived CDR1 and CDR2 are LNHDA and SQIVND (reference sequence). CDR3 sequence (DNA): TGTGCCTCTTCCAAGGGGGGGATGAACACTGAAGCTTTCTTT. Translating gives CASSKGGMNTEAFF. The full variable domain, rest sourced from reference TRBV19 and TRBJ1-1, is DGGITQSPKYLFRKEGQNVTLSCEQNLNHDAMYWYRQDPGQGLRLIYYSQIVNDFQKGDIAEGYSVSREKKESFPLTVTSAQKNPTAFYLCASSKGGMNTEAFFGQGTRLTVV.

To note about this clone: The identical CDR3 is also encoded by other nucleotide sequences in the sample. V usage is TRBV18 and J usage is TRBJ1-5; TRBD1 is a possible D gene (6 bases). V lost 3 bases and J lost 4, with 7 bases in between. The CDR3 loop spans 13 amino acids. Germline CDR1 reads KGHSH; CDR2 reads LQKENI. CDR3 loop: CASSPTGNQPQHF. In nucleotides, the CDR3 is TGTGCCAGCTCACCGACAGGTAATCAGCCCCAGCATTTT.

V is TRBV5-1 and J is TRBJ2-7, with D possibly TRBD2 on 5 matching bases. The CDR3 is 15 amino acids. V was shortened by 7 bases and J by 2 bases, with 19 bases between the two germline ends. Germline-derived CDR1 and CDR2 are SGHRS and YFSETQ. In DNA form, the CDR3 reads TGCGCCAGCGGACGGAGGTGGATGTTTGCCTACGAGCAGTACTTC. Its translation is CASGRRWMFAYEQYF.

This clone turned up a few times. The chain carries TRBV5-1 and TRBJ1-2; D remains unclear. The germline gives CDR1 SGHRS, CDR2 YFSETQ. V was pared by 4 bases and J by 0 bases, with 10 bases between. The CDR3 has 14 residues. Written as DNA, the CDR3 is TGCGCCAGCAGCCCCGACGGGGCTAACTATGGCTACACCTTC. It translates to CASSPDGANYGYTF. Combining the CDR3 with reference TRBV5-1 and TRBJ1-2 gives the whole variable domain KAGVTQTPRYLIKTRGQQVTLSCSPISGHRSVSWYQQTPGQGLQFLFEYFSETQRNKGNFPGRFSGRQFSNSRSEMNVSTLELGDSALYLCASSPDGANYGYTFGSGTRLTVV.

This rearrangement joins TRBV5-1 to TRBJ1-1; 7 positions match TRBD1. CDR3 length equals 13 residues. V shed 2 bases and J 10 bases; nucleotides not matched to a gene: 8. Germline CDR1 is SGHRS and CDR2 is YFSETQ. The CDR3 protein is CASSFQGEILAFF. For the CDR3, the DNA is TGCGCCAGCAGCTTCCAGGGGGAAATCTTAGCTTTCTTT.

The chain combines TRBV4-1 with TRBJ1-5, with D perhaps matching TRBD1 (6 bases). Trimming left V 5 bases short and J 4 bases short, with 15 bases between. The CDR3 runs to 15 residues. CDR1 and CDR2 from the germline V gene are MGHRA and YSYEKL. This CDR3 is CASSSRGQPNQPQHF. The CDR3 DNA reads TGCGCCAGCAGCTCACGTGGACAGCCAAATCAGCCCCAGCATTTT.

This clone occurred once. A much larger clone differs by one base, so this may be a read error. V and J are TRBV5-6 and TRBJ2-7; D remains ambiguous. Germline CDR1 is SGHDT and CDR2 is YYEEEE. Trimming removed 2 bases from V and 4 bases from J, with 4 bases in between. There are 11 residues in the CDR3. CDR3 amino acids: CASSFRYEQYF. As DNA, the CDR3 is TGTGCCAGCAGCTTCCGTTACGAGCAGTACTTC.

This chain uses TRBV19 with TRBJ1-2; D is possibly TRBD1 (5 bases). In germline, CDR1 is LNHDA, CDR2 SQIVND (reference sequence). The V end was cut by 11 bases, the J end by 7 bases, with 14 bases between. This CDR3 is 11 amino acids long. For the CDR3, the DNA is TGTGCCGCCCAGGGTAGGGGTGGCTACACCTTC. Protein product: CAAQGRGGYTF.

In nucleotides, the CDR3 is TGTGCCAGCAGTTTAACAGGGGCCGGCACTGAAGCTTTCTTT. Translating gives CASSLTGAGTEAFF. This chain joins TRBV7-2 and TRBJ1-1; 7 bases line up with TRBD1. Trimming removed 6 bases from V and 4 bases from J; junction bases left unmatched: 8. Germline CDR1 is SGHTA and CDR2 is FQGNSA. The CDR3 sequence is 14 residues long.

J is TRBJ1-2 and V is TRBV30; TRBD1 might be the D (5 bases). The V end lost 0 bases, the J end lost 2 bases, and 16 bases lay between the germline ends. Germline lookup yields CDR1 GTSNPN and CDR2 SVGIG (reference sequence). The CDR3 consists of 16 residues. CDR3 residues: CAWSVAGGWRNYGYTF. CDR3 sequence (DNA): TGTGCCTGGAGTGTGGCCGGGGGTTGGAGGAACTATGGCTACACCTTC.

The sample holds one count of this clone. The V call is TRBV11-2, the J call TRBJ2-5, with a tentative D call TRBD1 (7 bases). CDR3 length: 17 amino acids. The V and J ends lost 3 bases and 4 bases respectively, with 21 bases between them. Germline assignment: CDR1 SGHAT and CDR2 FQNNGV. CDR3 sequence reads: CASSFTPYRGGGETQYF. The CDR3 nucleotides are TGTGCCAGCAGCTTTACGCCCTACAGGGGAGGCGGAGAGACCCAGTACTTC.

This chain links TRBV10-3 with TRBJ1-5, with unresolved D. The CDR3 length is 15 residues. From germline, CDR1 is ENHRY and CDR2 SYGVKD. V lost 8 bases and J 0 bases, leaving 14 bases between the germline ends. CDR3: CAIAASGHSNQPQHF. As DNA, the CDR3 is TGTGCCATCGCCGCAAGCGGGCATAGCAATCAGCCCCAGCATTTT.

The gene calls are TRBV6-5 and TRBJ1-1; possibly TRBD1 for D (6 bases). V was cut by 2 bases and J by 5 bases, with 18 bases left in between. Germline CDR1 is MNHEY and CDR2 is SVGAGI. The CDR3 covers 16 residues. DNA for the CDR3: TGTGCCAGCAGTTACAGGACGGGCTCAAGGGGGACTGAAGCTTTCTTT. Protein sequence: CASSYRTGSRGTEAFF.

The CDR3 DNA reads as TGTGCCAGCAAATGGGACAGCGTCTCTTCACCCCTCCACTTT. This translates into CASKWDSVSSPLHF. The V call is TRBV2, the J call TRBJ1-6; 7 bases line up with TRBD1. The V gene end was trimmed by 7 bases and the J gene end by 9 bases; junction bases not matched to a gene: 9. The CDR3 contains 14 residues. CDR1 SNHLY and CDR2 FYNNEI come from the germline V gene.

The V and J genes are TRBV27 and TRBJ1-1, with TRBD1 identical over 9 bases. CDR1 is MNHEY and CDR2 is SMNVEV in the germline V gene (reference sequence). The CDR3 extends over 14 amino acids. Losses at the gene ends were 5 bases for V and 10 bases for J; bases not matched to a gene: 11. The CDR3 DNA sequence: TGTGCCAGCAGTCTGCTTGGACAGGGGATAGGAGCTTTCTTT. Its protein is CASSLLGQGIGAFF.

The gene calls are TRBV6-5 and TRBJ2-2, with D unresolved. V gave up 2 bases and J gave up 7 bases, with 2 bases separating them. This CDR3 comprises 11 residues. In germline, CDR1 is MNHEY, CDR2 SVGAGI. The CDR3 nucleotides read TGTGCCAGCAGTTACAACGGGGAGCTGTTTTTT. Its protein product is CASSYNGELFF.